Detailed here is one T cell receptor beta chain. At least ten counts were recorded for this clonotype. What antigen it recognizes has not been identified. No base quality values were provided; no much bigger clone lies one nucleotide off. This sample is part of a study of prognosis after radiotherapy for stage I lung cancer (dated by TCRdb to 2020 to 2022). Study-wide context: Between early 2018 and early 2019, some 18 stage I NSCLC patients were enrolled in Nanjing, China. In 15 or so patients the disease was a newly diagnosed primary stage I lung tumor, whereas about five had oligometastatic NSCLC following surgical resection of the primary tumor. Every patient was deemed medically inoperable, more than ten because of comorbidities and more than five because they refused surgery. The cohort comprised fewer than 15 men and about six women with a median age of around 70 years, ranging from 53 to 84 years. On tumor histology, some 11 patients had adenocarcinoma and roughly 7 had squamous cell carcinoma. Image-guided IMRT or VMAT was used to deliver SBRT in 3 to 5 fractions at a biologically effective dose of at least 100 Gy. SBRT was not combined with any concurrent therapy in any patient. Distant metastases were developed by four of the 19 patients after SBRT, at a median of about seven months, whereas no significant progression was observed in the other 15 patients. Peripheral blood TCR beta repertoires were profiled in stage I NSCLC patients before and after stereotactic body radiotherapy, and the study then linked these repertoires to distant failure. The study took one blood sample before SBRT and one after SBRT from each of roughly 20 patients and sequenced all 38 samples. The investigation overall reported the following: Differences in TRBV and TRBJ usage frequencies by metastasis status were reportedly observed in two V genes at baseline and in 8 to 10 V and two J genes after SBRT. After SBRT, the number of unique TCR clones decreased (median around 10,000 before versus some 6,900 after; Wilcoxon paired P=0.011). The small cohort and short follow-up limited the study, so independent validation of the findings is needed. None of the reported P values were adjusted for multiple comparisons. No determination of tumor specificity was made for expanded TCR clones. Post-SBRT Shannon entropy and its change from baseline were lower in patients who developed distant metastases; baseline Shannon entropy was not associated with metastases.

All patients had node-negative disease on CT and PET/CT, and none had a history of other malignancies or had previously received chemotherapy or radiotherapy. At each of two time points, about 6 milliliters of peripheral venous blood were collected into EDTA tubes. PBMCs were isolated by Ficoll-Paque Plus density-gradient centrifugation. Samples were stored at -80°C immediately after collection until analysis. The TCR beta CDR3 region was amplified from genomic DNA by two rounds of multiplex PCR. The first PCR round used primers specific to each TRBV and TRBJ gene, and the primer sequences were filed in Chinese patent CN105087789A. Universal primers were used in the second round of PCR. The Roche High Pure PCR Template Preparation Kit was used to extract genomic DNA from frozen PBMCs. Libraries were sequenced paired-end with 151 bp reads on an Illumina HiSeq 3000. The authors processed their data as follows. CutAdapt was used to remove raw reads lacking the multiplex PCR primer sequences. Using PEAR, the high-quality paired reads were merged into contigs. TRB V, D and J gene segments were assigned to each contig with MiXCR by alignment to reference sequences. To remove sequencing errors, CDR3 sequences were clustered according to base quality and sequence similarity. Diversity was measured as Shannon entropy normalized by the natural log of productive TCR sequence number. To get clonality, Shannon entropy was divided by the natural log of the number of unique clonotypes, and that result was subtracted from one. Using the Youden index from ROC curves, the researchers picked the repertoire-metric cut-offs for progression-free survival, and all analyses were carried out in R 3.5.3. TCRdb trimmed public reads at Q25 via fastp, called clones via MiXCR and kept in-frame beta chains. Every entry covers one CDR3 protein and lists the most common genes and DNA from its rows. The V and J calls were not made by the authors but by TCRdb's processing. The table for this sample lists 15,000 to 20,000 distinct CDR3 sequences; 45% to 55% of them were counted only once. Approximately 32% of the sample lies in the top ten.

The CDR3 goes from the cysteine to the phenylalanine over 14 residues. The read is trimmed to its CDR3 DNA, 42 bases read in frame from base 1. V is pared back by 1 base and J by 6 bases, with 11 bases lying between the germline termini. The germline V gene gives CDR1 as SGHRS and CDR2 as YFSETQ. The starting material was PBMCs, obtained before or after stereotactic body radiation therapy (not recorded which). The chain joins TRBV5-1 to TRBJ2-1; the D segment could be TRBD2, given 5 matching bases. This sequence was found in a donor over 45 with non-small cell lung cancer. The DNA is TGCGCCAGCAGCTTGACGGCGGGCTCCAATGAGCAGTTCTTC. Its protein product is CASSLTAGSNEQFF.